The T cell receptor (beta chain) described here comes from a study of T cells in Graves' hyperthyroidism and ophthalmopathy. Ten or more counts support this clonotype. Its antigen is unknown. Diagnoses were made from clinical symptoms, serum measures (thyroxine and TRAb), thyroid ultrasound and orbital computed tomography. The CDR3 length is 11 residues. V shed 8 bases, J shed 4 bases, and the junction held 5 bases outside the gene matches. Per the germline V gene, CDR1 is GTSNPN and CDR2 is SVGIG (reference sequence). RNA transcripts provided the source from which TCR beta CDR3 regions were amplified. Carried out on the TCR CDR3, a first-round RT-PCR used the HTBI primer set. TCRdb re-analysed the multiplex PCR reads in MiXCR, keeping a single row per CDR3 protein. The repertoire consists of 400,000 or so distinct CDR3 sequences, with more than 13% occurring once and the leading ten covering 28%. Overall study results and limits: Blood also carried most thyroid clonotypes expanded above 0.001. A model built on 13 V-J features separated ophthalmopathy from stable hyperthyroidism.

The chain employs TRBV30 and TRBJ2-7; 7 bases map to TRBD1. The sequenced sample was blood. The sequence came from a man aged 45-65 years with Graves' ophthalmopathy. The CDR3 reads CAGRQGYEQYF. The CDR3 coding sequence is TGTGCCGGTAGACAGGGTTACGAGCAGTACTTC.